The clone carrying this T cell receptor (beta chain) has more than one count but fewer than ten. Its specificity is not known. Assay: immunoSEQ multiplex PCR; the TCRdb copy retains only in-frame clones and omits some. The data show about 67,000 clones, 80% to 90% seen once. Germline loops: CDR1 LGHNT, CDR2 FRNRAP. This CDR3 has 11 amino acids. Trimming removed 5 bases from V and 9 bases from J, with 10 bases in between. This specimen belongs to a study of T cell responses to AZD1222 COVID-19 vaccine. Broader study findings: Most donors were white British and more were female, and clonal diversity was possibly underestimated.

The chain joins TRBV12-5 to TRBJ1-1; D gene uncertain. Sample: peripheral blood, taken 28 days after the second AZD1222 dose. This TCR was sampled from an adult who received the AZD1222 COVID-19 vaccine. CDR3 sequence (DNA): TGTGCTAGTGGTACAGAGGTCCAAGCTTTCTTT. Translation: CASGTEVQAFF.